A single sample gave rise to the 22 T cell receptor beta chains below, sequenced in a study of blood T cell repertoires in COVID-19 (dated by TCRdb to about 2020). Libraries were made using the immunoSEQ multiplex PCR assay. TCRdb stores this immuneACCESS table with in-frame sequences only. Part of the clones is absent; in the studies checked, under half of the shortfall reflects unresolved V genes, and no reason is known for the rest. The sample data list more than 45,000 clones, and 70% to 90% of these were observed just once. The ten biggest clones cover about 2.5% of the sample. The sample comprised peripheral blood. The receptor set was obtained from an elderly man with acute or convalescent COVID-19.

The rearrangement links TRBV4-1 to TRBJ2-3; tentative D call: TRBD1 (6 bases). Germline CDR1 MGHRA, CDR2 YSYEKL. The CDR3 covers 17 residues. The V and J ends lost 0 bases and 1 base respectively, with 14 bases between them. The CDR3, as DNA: TGCGCCAGCAGCCAAGAGGGCCAGGGGAGACGCACAGATACGCAGTATTTT. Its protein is CASSQEGQGRRTDTQYF.

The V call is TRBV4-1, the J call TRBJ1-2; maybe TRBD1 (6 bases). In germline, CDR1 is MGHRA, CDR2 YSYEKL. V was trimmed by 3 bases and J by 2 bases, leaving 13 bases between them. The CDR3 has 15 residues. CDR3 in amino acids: CASSQWDTSNYGYTF. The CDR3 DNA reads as TGCGCCAGCAGCCAGTGGGACACAAGCAACTATGGCTACACCTTC.

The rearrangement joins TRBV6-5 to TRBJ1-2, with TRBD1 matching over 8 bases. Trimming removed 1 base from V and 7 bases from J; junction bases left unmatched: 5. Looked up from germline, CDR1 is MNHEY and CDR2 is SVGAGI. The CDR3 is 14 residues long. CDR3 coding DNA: TGTGCCAGCAGTTACTACCAGGGGGCGGGTGGCTACACCTTC. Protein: CASSYYQGAGGYTF.

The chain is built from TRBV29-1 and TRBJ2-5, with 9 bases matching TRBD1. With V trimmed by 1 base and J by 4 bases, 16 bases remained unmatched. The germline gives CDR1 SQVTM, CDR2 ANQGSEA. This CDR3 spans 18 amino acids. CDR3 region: CSVEGSRDRDGRGETQYF. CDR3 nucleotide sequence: TGCAGCGTTGAAGGCTCCCGGGACAGGGATGGTCGTGGAGAGACCCAGTACTTC.

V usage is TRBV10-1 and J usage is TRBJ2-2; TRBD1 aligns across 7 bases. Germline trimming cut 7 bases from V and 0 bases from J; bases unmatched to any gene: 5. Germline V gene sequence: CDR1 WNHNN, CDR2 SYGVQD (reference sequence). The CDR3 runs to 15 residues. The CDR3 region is CASKQGGPNTGELFF. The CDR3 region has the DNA TGCGCCAGCAAACAAGGGGGCCCGAACACCGGGGAGCTGTTTTTT.

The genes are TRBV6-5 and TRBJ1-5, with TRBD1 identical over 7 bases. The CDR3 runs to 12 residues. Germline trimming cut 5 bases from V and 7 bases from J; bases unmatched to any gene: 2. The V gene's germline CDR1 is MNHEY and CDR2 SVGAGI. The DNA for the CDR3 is TGTGCCAGCAGTACAGGGGACCAGCCCCAGCATTTT. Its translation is CASSTGDQPQHF.

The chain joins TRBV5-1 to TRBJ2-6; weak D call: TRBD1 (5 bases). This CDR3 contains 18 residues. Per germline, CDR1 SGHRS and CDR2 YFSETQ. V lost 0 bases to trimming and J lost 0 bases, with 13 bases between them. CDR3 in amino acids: CASSLAWTQSSGANVLTF. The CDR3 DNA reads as TGCGCCAGCAGCTTGGCATGGACACAGAGCTCTGGGGCCAACGTCCTGACTTTC.

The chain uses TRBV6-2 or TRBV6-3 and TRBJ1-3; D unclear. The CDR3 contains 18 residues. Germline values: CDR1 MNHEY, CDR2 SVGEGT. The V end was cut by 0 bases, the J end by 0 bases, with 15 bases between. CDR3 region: CASSYSSPTQSSGNTIYF. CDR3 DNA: TGTGCCAGCAGTTACTCCTCACCGACTCAAAGCTCTGGAAACACCATATATTTT.

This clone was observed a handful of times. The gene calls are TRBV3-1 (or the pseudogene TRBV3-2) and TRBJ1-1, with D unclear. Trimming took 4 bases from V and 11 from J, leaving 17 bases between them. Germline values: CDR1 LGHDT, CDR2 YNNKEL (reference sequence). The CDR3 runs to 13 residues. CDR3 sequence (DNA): TGTGCCAGCAGCCCCACGAACGGCGGGATGGCTTTCTTT. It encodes CASSPTNGGMAFF.

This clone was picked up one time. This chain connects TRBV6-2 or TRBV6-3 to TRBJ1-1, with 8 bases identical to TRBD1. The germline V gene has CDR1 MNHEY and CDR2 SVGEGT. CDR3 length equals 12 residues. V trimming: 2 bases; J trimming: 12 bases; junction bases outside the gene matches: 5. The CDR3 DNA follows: TGTGCCAGCAGTTACCCGACAGGGGAGTCTTTCTTT. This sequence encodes CASSYPTGESFF.

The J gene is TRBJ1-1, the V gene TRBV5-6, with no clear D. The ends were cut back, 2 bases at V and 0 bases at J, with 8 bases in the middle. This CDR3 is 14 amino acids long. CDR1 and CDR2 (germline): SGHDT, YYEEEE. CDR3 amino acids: CASSFRSMNTEAFF. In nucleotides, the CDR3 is TGTGCCAGCAGCTTCAGGTCGATGAACACTGAAGCTTTCTTT.

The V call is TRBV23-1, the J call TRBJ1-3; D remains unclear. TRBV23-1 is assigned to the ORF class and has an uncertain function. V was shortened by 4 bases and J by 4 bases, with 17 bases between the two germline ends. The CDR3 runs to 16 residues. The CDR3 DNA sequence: TGCGCCAGCAGTCTCACCACGGCTCCGGGGGGAAACACCATATATTTT. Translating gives CASSLTTAPGGNTIYF.

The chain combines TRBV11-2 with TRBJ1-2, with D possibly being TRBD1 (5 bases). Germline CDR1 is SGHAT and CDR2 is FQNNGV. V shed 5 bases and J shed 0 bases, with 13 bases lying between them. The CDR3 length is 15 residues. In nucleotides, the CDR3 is TGTGCCAGCAGCCCTCGGGGAGGGGCTAACTATGGCTACACCTTC. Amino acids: CASSPRGGANYGYTF.

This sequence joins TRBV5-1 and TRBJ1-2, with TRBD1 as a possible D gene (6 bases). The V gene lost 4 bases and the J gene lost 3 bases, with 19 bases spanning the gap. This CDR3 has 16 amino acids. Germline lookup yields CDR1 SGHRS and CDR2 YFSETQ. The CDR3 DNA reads TGCGCCAGCAGCGAAGGACAGCTCCTAAGGGACTATGGCTACACCTTC. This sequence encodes CASSEGQLLRDYGYTF.

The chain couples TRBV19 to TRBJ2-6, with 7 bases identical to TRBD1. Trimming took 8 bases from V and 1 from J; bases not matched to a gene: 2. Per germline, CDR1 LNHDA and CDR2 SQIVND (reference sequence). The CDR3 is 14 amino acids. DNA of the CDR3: TGTGCCAGTCGGACAGGTTCTGGGGCCAACGTCCTGACTTTC. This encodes CASRTGSGANVLTF.

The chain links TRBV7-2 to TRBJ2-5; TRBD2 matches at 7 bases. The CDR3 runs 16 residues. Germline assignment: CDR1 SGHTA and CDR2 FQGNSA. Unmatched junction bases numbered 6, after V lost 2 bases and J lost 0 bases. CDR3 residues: CASSLMSGAYQETQYF. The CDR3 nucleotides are TGTGCCAGCAGCTTAATGAGCGGGGCGTACCAAGAGACCCAGTACTTC.

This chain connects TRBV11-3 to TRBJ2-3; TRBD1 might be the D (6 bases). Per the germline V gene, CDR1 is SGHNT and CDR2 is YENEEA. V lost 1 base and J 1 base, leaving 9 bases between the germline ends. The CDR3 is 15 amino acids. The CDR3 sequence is CASSLGPGGTDTQYF. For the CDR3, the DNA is TGTGCCAGCAGCTTAGGTCCAGGGGGCACAGATACGCAGTATTTT.

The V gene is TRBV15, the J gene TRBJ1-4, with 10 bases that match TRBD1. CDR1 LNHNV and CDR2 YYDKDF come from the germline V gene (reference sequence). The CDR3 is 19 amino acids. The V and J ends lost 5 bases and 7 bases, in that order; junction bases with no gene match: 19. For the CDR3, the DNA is TGTGCCACCAGCCCCCGAGGCGGGACAGGGGAGGCCGCGGGTGAAAAACTGTTTTTT. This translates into CATSPRGGTGEAAGEKLFF.

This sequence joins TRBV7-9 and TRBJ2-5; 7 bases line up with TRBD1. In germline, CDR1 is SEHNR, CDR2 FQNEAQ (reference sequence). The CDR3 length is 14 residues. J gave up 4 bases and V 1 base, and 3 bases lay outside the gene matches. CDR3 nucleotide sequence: TGTGCCAGCAGCTTAGGGGACAGTTTAGAGACCCAGTACTTC. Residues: CASSLGDSLETQYF.

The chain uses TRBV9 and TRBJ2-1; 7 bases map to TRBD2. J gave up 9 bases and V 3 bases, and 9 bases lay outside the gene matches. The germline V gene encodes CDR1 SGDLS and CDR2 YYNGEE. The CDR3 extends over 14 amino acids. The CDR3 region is CASSGPGLVGEQFF. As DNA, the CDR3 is TGTGCCAGCAGCGGACCCGGACTAGTCGGTGAGCAGTTCTTC.

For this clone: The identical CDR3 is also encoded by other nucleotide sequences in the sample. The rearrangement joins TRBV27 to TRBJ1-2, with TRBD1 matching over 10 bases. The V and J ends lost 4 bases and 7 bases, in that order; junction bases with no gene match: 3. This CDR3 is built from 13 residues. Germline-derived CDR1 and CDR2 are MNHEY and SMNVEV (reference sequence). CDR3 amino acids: CASSSGQGGGYTF. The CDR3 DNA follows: TGTGCCAGCAGTTCCGGACAGGGGGGTGGCTACACCTTC.

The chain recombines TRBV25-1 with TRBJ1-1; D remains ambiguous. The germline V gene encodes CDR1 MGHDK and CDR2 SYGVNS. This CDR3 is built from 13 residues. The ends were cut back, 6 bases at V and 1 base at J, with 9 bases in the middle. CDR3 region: CASSFSGNTEAFF. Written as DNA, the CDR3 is TGTGCCAGCAGCTTCTCAGGGAACACTGAAGCTTTCTTT.